This entry lists 28 T cell receptor beta chains sequenced from one sample in a study of CD8 T cells in Susac syndrome. The RNA, about 0.45 to 1 ug, was put through reverse transcription using random hexamers. TCRdb re-derived calls from the immunoSEQ multiplex PCR reads in MiXCR, one entry per CDR3 protein. Of some 150,000 distinct CDR3 sequences listed, about 95% are singletons. The source material was CD8+ T cells from PBMCs. These receptors were taken from a human donor with multiple sclerosis.

This chain uses TRBV3-1 with TRBJ2-5; TRBD1 might be the D (6 bases). The CDR3 spans 14 residues. Deletions cut 3 bases from V and 5 bases from J, with 13 bases between. Per germline, CDR1 LGHDT and CDR2 YNNKEL (reference sequence). CDR3 DNA sequence: TGTGCCAGCAGCCAGACACAGGGCAGGGAGACCCAGTACTTC. Encoded protein: CASSQTQGRETQYF.

The genes are TRBV18 and TRBJ1-2; D is ambiguous. Germline CDR1 reads KGHSH; CDR2 reads LQKENI. The CDR3 covers 14 residues. Between the trimmed V and J ends, which lost 3 bases and 3 bases, there was a span of 11 bases. CDR3 DNA sequence: TGTGCCAGCTCACCCTCGCAGGCCGACTATGGCTACACCTTC. This translates into CASSPSQADYGYTF.

The CDR3 region has the DNA TGTACCACCTTAACCGGGACAGGGCCTTCCTACGAGCAGTACTTC. Translated, it gives CTTLTGTGPSYEQYF. The V call is TRBV25-1, the J call TRBJ2-7; TRBD1 matches at 9 bases. This CDR3 is built from 15 residues. Germline assignment: CDR1 MGHDK and CDR2 SYGVNS.

The genes are TRBV27 and TRBJ2-5, with TRBD2 as a possible D gene (6 bases). Trimming cost V 0 bases and J 5 bases, with 10 bases left between them. The length of the CDR3 is 14 residues. Germline assignment: CDR1 MNHEY and CDR2 SMNVEV (reference sequence). CDR3 loop: CASSLSPRGETQYF. The CDR3 DNA reads as TGTGCCAGCAGTTTATCGCCCCGGGGGGAGACCCAGTACTTC.

The rearrangement joins TRBV29-1 to TRBJ2-1; the D gene is possibly TRBD2 (6 bases). Germline CDR1 reads SQVTM; CDR2 reads ANQGSEA. The CDR3 consists of 14 residues. Trimming stripped 2 bases from V and 5 bases from J, with 13 bases between. The CDR3 here is CSVEWRGEDNEQFF. CDR3 sequence (DNA): TGCAGCGTTGAATGGAGGGGAGAGGACAATGAGCAGTTCTTC.

This rearrangement joins TRBV28 to TRBJ2-1; 8 positions agree with TRBD1. The ends lost 6 bases at V and 6 bases at J; junction bases unmatched: 13. The CDR3 totals 16 residues. The germline V gene has CDR1 MDHEN and CDR2 SYDVKM. This chain's CDR3 is CASSPLGWTGPNEQFF. In nucleotides, the CDR3 is TGTGCCAGCAGCCCCTTAGGTTGGACAGGGCCCAATGAGCAGTTCTTC.

The chain links TRBV15 to TRBJ2-5; D remains ambiguous. Germline V gives CDR1 LNHNV, CDR2 YYDKDF (reference sequence). The CDR3 runs 12 residues. Trimming removed 4 bases from V and 2 bases from J, with 5 bases in between. Here the CDR3 DNA reads TGTGCCACCAGCAACCTACAAGAGACCCAGTACTTC. Its translation is CATSNLQETQYF. Complete variable domain (other parts from reference TRBV15 and TRBJ2-5): DAMVIQNPRYQVTQFGKPVTLSCSQTLNHNVMYWYQQKSSQAPKLLFHYYDKDFNNEADTPDNFQSRRPNTSFCFLDIRSPGLGDTAMYLCATSNLQETQYFGPGTRLLVL.

The gene calls are TRBV12-3 or TRBV12-4 and TRBJ1-3, with D unresolved. V was pared by 5 bases and J by 0 bases, with 11 bases between. CDR3 length: 15 amino acids. CDR3 coding DNA: TGTGCCAGCAGTCCGGACGGAAGCTCTGGAAACACCATATATTTT. Its translation: CASSPDGSSGNTIYF.

The chain joins TRBV20-1 to TRBJ1-5; 9 bases agree with TRBD1. After removal of 3 bases from V and 0 bases from J, the junction contained 6 bases not matched to a gene. This CDR3 region has 16 residues. CDR1 and CDR2 from the germline V gene are DFQATT and SNEGSKA (reference sequence). CDR3 amino acids: CSARGTGLYSNQPQHF. The CDR3 coding sequence is TGCAGTGCTAGGGGGACAGGGCTTTATAGCAATCAGCCCCAGCATTTT.

This chain uses TRBV29-1 with TRBJ1-2, with D unclear. From germline, CDR1 is SQVTM and CDR2 ANQGSEA. The CDR3 length is 12 residues. Trimming shortened V by 7 bases and J by 1 base, and 10 bases separated the two germline ends. The CDR3 sequence: CSDYGSNYGYTF. The CDR3 DNA is TGCAGCGATTACGGGAGTAACTATGGCTACACCTTC.

The J gene is TRBJ2-3, the V gene TRBV9; 9 bases map to TRBD1. This CDR3 region has 17 residues. Losses at the gene ends were 0 bases for V and 2 bases for J; bases not matched to a gene: 7. The V gene's germline CDR1 is SGDLS and CDR2 YYNGEE. CDR3 sequence: CASSVAAGQGFTDTQYF. CDR3 in DNA: TGTGCCAGCAGCGTAGCAGCCGGACAGGGGTTCACAGATACGCAGTATTTT.

This sequence joins TRBV11-2 and TRBJ2-5, with D uncertain. V lost 5 bases to trimming and J lost 7 bases, with 11 bases between them. Germline V gives CDR1 SGHAT, CDR2 FQNNGV. This CDR3 region has 12 residues. DNA of the CDR3: TGTGCCAGCAGCGCCGAAGGCGTGACCCAGTACTTC. It yields the protein CASSAEGVTQYF.

The chain couples TRBV29-1 to TRBJ1-1; no clear D gene. Germline V gene data show CDR1 as SQVTM and CDR2 as ANQGSEA. V was trimmed by 0 bases and J by 11 bases, leaving 10 bases between them. The CDR3 sequence is 11 residues long. CDR3 sequence reads: CSVEDLGDAFF. The CDR3 coding sequence is TGCAGCGTTGAAGATCTAGGTGACGCTTTCTTT. Drawing the rest from reference TRBV29-1 and TRBJ1-1, the complete variable domain is SAVISQKPSRDICQRGTSLTIQCQVDSQVTMMFWYRQQPGQSLTLIATANQGSEATYESGFVIDKFPISRPNLTFSTLTVSNMSPEDSSIYLCSVEDLGDAFFGQGTRLTVV.

The rearrangement uses TRBV29-1 and TRBJ1-1; D is perhaps TRBD1 (5 bases). V was cut by 1 base and J by 2 bases, with 8 bases left in between. This CDR3 comprises 13 residues. Per the germline V gene, CDR1 is SQVTM and CDR2 is ANQGSEA. The CDR3 sequence is CSVEARGNTEAFF. In DNA, the CDR3 is TGCAGCGTTGAAGCCCGGGGCAACACTGAAGCTTTCTTT.

V gene TRBV27 combines with J gene TRBJ2-7, with D possibly TRBD2 on 6 matching bases. Germline assignment: CDR1 MNHEY and CDR2 SMNVEV (reference sequence). This CDR3 is 14 amino acids long. Trimming pared 0 bases from V and 1 base from J, leaving 7 bases between. For the CDR3, the DNA is TGTGCCAGCAGTTTATCGGGGGGTTCCTACGAGCAGTACTTC. This codes for CASSLSGGSYEQYF.

The chain has TRBV7-9 and TRBJ1-1, with a weak D call TRBD1 (5 bases). Deletions cut 1 base from V and 0 bases from J, with 6 bases between. The CDR3 sequence is 14 residues long. CDR1 is SEHNR, CDR2 FQNEAQ, per germline (reference sequence). The chain's CDR3 is CASSLGQMNTEAFF. CDR3 bases: TGTGCCAGCAGCTTAGGACAGATGAACACTGAAGCTTTCTTT. Looking up the rest from reference TRBV7-9 and TRBJ1-1 gives the full variable domain: DTGVSQNPRHKITKRGQNVTFRCDPISEHNRLYWYRQTLGQGPEFLTYFQNEAQLEKSRLLSDRFSAERPKGSFSTLEIQRTEQGDSAMYLCASSLGQMNTEAFFGQGTRLTVV.

This clonotype was counted a single time. The V gene is TRBV29-1, the J gene TRBJ2-7; the D gene is possibly TRBD2 (7 bases). The V gene lost 7 bases and the J gene lost 6 bases, with 13 bases spanning the gap. This CDR3 comprises 11 residues. CDR1 is SQVTM, CDR2 ANQGSEA, per germline. DNA for the CDR3: TGCAGCGCCATGGGAGGGGGCGAGCAGTACTTC. It encodes CSAMGGGEQYF.

A few counts support this clonotype. The chain carries TRBV30 and TRBJ1-5; 11 bases match TRBD1. V lost 5 bases and J lost 6; bases outside the gene matches: 3. This CDR3 contains 13 residues. The germline gives CDR1 GTSNPN, CDR2 SVGIG (reference sequence). CDR3 sequence reads: CAWDGTGGQPQHF. As DNA, the CDR3 is TGTGCCTGGGATGGGACAGGGGGTCAGCCCCAGCATTTT.

CDR3 bases: TGCAGTGCCGACGGACTGTACACTGAAGCTTTCTTT. Encoded protein: CSADGLYTEAFF. This sequence joins TRBV20-1 and TRBJ1-1; D remains ambiguous. Germline CDR1 is DFQATT and CDR2 is SNEGSKA (reference sequence). CDR3 length: 12 amino acids. Deletions cut 6 bases from V and 3 bases from J, with 11 bases between.

The rearrangement links TRBV7-9 to TRBJ2-5; the D gene is possibly TRBD1 (5 bases). The CDR3 is 15 residues long. Germline V gene data show CDR1 as SEHNR and CDR2 as FQNEAQ (reference sequence). V dropped 4 bases and J dropped 0 bases, with 12 bases sitting between them. The CDR3 DNA sequence: TGTGCCAGCAGCTCGACATCGGACAACCAAGAGACCCAGTACTTC. Protein product: CASSSTSDNQETQYF.

The chain combines TRBV29-1 with TRBJ1-1, with 8 bases aligning to TRBD1. Trimming at V came to 7 bases and at J to 1 base, leaving 2 bases not matched to a gene. From germline, CDR1 is SQVTM and CDR2 ANQGSEA. The length of the CDR3 is 12 residues. The CDR3 here is CSAGQENTEAFF. The CDR3, as DNA: TGCAGCGCGGGACAGGAGAACACTGAAGCTTTCTTT.

The chain employs TRBV30 and TRBJ1-2; TRBD1 matches at 8 bases. After removal of 5 bases from V and 4 bases from J, the junction contained 6 bases not matched to a gene. The CDR3 totals 13 residues. The germline V gene encodes CDR1 GTSNPN and CDR2 SVGIG (reference sequence). The DNA for the CDR3 is TGTGCCTGGCAGCCGGGACAGGCCTATGGCTACACCTTC. Its translation: CAWQPGQAYGYTF.

This rearrangement joins TRBV18 to TRBJ1-2, with 7 bases aligning to TRBD1. The length of the CDR3 is 14 residues. Germline lookup yields CDR1 KGHSH and CDR2 LQKENI. The V segment lost 3 bases and the J segment 5 bases; nucleotides outside the gene matches: 6. The CDR3 sequence: CASSPPGQSYGYTF. The CDR3 DNA follows: TGTGCCAGCTCACCTCCGGGACAGTCGTATGGCTACACCTTC.

The chain is built from TRBV15 and TRBJ2-1, with D unclear. This CDR3 comprises 16 residues. The germline gives CDR1 LNHNV, CDR2 YYDKDF (reference sequence). V was trimmed by 0 bases and J by 5 bases, leaving 14 bases between them. The DNA of the CDR3 is TGTGCCACCAGCAGAGAAAAGAGGCCAGACCACAATGAGCAGTTCTTC. Translating gives CATSREKRPDHNEQFF.

The J gene is TRBJ1-1, the V gene TRBV11-2; D may be TRBD1 (5 bases). The ends were cut back, 5 bases at V and 1 base at J, with 14 bases in the middle. Looked up from germline, CDR1 is SGHAT and CDR2 is FQNNGV. CDR3 size: 15 residues. CDR3 in amino acids: CASSLSGGPNTEAFF. The CDR3 DNA is TGTGCCAGCAGCCTATCTGGGGGTCCGAACACTGAAGCTTTCTTT.

The V and J genes are TRBV5-6 and TRBJ2-7; D call uncertain. V shed 0 bases and J shed 7 bases, with 14 bases lying between them. In germline, CDR1 is SGHDT, CDR2 YYEEEE. The CDR3 sequence is 14 residues long. CDR3 in DNA: TGTGCCAGCAGCTTGGCCCGGCATCCTAAGGAGCAGTACGTC. Protein sequence: CASSLARHPKEQYV.

The chain has TRBV19 and TRBJ2-7; TRBD1 matches 8 bases. CDR3 size: 13 residues. The germline V gene encodes CDR1 LNHDA and CDR2 SQIVND (reference sequence). The junction had 7 bases not matched to a gene; V was cut back by 7 bases and J by 5 bases. The CDR3 protein is CASTRTGPNEQYF. In DNA form, the CDR3 reads TGTGCCAGTACCCGGACAGGGCCGAACGAGCAGTACTTC.

This clonotype was observed a single time. This chain links TRBV2 with TRBJ2-7; no reliable D call. V lost 7 bases to trimming and J lost 2 bases, with 12 bases between them. In germline, CDR1 is SNHLY, CDR2 FYNNEI. This CDR3 contains 13 residues. CDR3 nucleotide sequence: TGTGCCAGCACGCCCCAGGCCGCCTACGAGCAGTACTTC. Translating gives CASTPQAAYEQYF.